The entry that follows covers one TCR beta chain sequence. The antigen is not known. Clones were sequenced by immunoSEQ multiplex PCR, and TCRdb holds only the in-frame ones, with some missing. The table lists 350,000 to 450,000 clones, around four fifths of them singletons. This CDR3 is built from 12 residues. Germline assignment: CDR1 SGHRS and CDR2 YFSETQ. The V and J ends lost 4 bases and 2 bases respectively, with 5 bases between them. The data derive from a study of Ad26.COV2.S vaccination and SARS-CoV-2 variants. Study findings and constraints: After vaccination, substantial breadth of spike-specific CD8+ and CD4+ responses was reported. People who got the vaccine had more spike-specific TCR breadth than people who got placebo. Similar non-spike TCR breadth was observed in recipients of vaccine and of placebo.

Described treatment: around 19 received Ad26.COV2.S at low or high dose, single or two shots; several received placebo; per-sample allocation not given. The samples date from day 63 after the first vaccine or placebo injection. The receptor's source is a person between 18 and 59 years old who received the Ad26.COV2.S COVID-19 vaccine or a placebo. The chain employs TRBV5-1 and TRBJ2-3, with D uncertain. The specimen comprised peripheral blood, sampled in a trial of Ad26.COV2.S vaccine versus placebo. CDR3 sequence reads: CASSVATDTQYF. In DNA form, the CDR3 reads TGCGCCAGCAGCGTCGCCACAGATACGCAGTATTTT.